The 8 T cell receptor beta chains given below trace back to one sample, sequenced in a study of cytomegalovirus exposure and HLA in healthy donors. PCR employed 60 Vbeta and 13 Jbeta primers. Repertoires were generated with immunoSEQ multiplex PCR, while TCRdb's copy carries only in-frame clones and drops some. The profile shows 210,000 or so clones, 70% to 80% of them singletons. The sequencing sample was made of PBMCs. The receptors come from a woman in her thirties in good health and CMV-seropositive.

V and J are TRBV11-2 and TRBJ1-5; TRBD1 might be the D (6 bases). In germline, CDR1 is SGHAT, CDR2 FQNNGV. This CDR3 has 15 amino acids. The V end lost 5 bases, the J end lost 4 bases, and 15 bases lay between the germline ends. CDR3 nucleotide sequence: TGTGCCAGCAGCGTATCCGGGACAAGTAATCAGCCCCAGCATTTT. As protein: CASSVSGTSNQPQHF. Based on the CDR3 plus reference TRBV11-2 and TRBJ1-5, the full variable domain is EAGVAQSPRYKIIEKRQSVAFWCNPISGHATLYWYQQILGQGPKLLIQFQNNGVVDDSQLPKDRFSAERLKGVDSTLKIQPAKLEDSAVYLCASSVSGTSNQPQHFGDGTRLSIL.

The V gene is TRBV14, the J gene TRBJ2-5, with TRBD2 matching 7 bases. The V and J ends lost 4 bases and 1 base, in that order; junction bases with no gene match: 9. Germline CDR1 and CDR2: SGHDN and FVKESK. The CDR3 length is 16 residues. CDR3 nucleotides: TGTGCCAGCAGCCTACCCTCCGGGACTACCCAAGAGACCCAGTACTTC. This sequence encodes CASSLPSGTTQETQYF.

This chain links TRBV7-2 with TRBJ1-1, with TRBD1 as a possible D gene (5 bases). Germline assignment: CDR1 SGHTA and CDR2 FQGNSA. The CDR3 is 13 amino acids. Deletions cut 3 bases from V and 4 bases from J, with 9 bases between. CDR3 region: CASSLGGGTEAFF. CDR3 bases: TGTGCCAGCAGCTTGGGGGGGGGCACTGAAGCTTTCTTT.

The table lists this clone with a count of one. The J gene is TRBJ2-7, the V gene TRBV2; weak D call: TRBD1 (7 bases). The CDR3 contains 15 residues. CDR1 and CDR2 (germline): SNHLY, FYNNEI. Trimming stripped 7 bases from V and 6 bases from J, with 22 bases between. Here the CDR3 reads CASTGGGDRASEQYF. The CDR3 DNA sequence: TGTGCCAGCACAGGAGGGGGCGACAGGGCTTCCGAGCAGTACTTC.

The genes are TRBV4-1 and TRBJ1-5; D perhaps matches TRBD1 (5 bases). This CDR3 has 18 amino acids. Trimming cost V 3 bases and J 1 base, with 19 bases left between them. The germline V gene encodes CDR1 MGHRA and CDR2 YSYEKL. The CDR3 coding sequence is TGCGCCAGCAGCCACGAGTTCATCGGGACTCGAAGCAATCAGCCCCAGCATTTT. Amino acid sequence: CASSHEFIGTRSNQPQHF.

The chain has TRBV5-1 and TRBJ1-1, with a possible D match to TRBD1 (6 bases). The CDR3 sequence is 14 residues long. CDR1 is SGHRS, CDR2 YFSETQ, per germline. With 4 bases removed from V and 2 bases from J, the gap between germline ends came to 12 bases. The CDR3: CASSQGHVNTEAFF. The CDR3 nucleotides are TGCGCCAGCAGCCAGGGACATGTTAACACTGAAGCTTTCTTT. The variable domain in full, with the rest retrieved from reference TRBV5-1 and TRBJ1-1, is KAGVTQTPRYLIKTRGQQVTLSCSPISGHRSVSWYQQTPGQGLQFLFEYFSETQRNKGNFPGRFSGRQFSNSRSEMNVSTLELGDSALYLCASSQGHVNTEAFFGQGTRLTVV.

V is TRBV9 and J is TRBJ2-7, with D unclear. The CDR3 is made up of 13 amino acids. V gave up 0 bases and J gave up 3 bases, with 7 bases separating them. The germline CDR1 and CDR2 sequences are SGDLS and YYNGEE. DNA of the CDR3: TGTGCCAGCAGCGTAGACTCTCACTACGAGCAGTACTTC. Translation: CASSVDSHYEQYF.

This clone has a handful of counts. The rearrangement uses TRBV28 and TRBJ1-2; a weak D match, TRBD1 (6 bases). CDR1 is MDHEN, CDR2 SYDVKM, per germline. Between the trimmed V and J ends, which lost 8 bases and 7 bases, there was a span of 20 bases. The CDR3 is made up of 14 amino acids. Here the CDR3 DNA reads TGTGCCAGCGGAGTTCGACCGGGGGGCGCTGGCTACACCTTC. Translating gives CASGVRPGGAGYTF.